Reported below is one T cell receptor beta chain. Its antigen is undetermined. CDR1 is LNHDA, CDR2 SQIVND, per germline (reference sequence). Trimming took 8 bases from V and 7 from J; bases not matched to a gene: 10. This CDR3 region has 14 residues. Method: immunoSEQ multiplex PCR; TCRdb's copy keeps in-frame clones and lacks some. The table shows fewer than 250,000 clones, with approximately 94% occurring only once. These data belong to a study of T cell responses to AZD1222 COVID-19 vaccine. Notes on the study in general: The span of vaccine-associated CD4 TCRs extended across spike, with dominance at 160-218 and 743-854. Regions left unmutated in variants are reportedly the target of nearly half of spike-specific TCRs.

This clonotype was sampled from an adult in good health. The chain employs TRBV19 and TRBJ1-2; 10 nucleotides line up with TRBD1. The source was peripheral blood, collected on day 0 of MenACWY control vaccination. DNA of the CDR3: TGTGCCAGTTCTTCCGGGACAGGGGCCTCTGGCTACACCTTC. The encoded protein is CASSSGTGASGYTF. The whole variable domain, filled in from reference TRBV19 and TRBJ1-2, reads DGGITQSPKYLFRKEGQNVTLSCEQNLNHDAMYWYRQDPGQGLRLIYYSQIVNDFQKGDIAEGYSVSREKKESFPLTVTSAQKNPTAFYLCASSSGTGASGYTFGSGTRLTVV.